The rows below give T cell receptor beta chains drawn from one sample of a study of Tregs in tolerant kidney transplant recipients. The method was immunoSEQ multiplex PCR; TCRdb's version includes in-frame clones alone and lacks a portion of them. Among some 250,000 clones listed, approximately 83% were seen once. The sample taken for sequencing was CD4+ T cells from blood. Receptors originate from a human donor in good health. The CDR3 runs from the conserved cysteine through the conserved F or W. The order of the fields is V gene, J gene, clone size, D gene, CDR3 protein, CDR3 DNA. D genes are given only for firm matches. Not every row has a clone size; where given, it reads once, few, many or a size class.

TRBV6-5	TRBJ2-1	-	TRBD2	CASSYSSGSYNEQFF	TGTGCCAGCAGTTACTCGAGCGGGAGTTACAATGAGCAGTTCTTC
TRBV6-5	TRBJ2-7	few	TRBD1	CASSSPYDRDEQYF	TGTGCCAGCAGTTCCCCGTATGACAGGGACGAGCAGTACTTC
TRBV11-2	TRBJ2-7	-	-	CASSFVGTPYEQYF	TGTGCCAGCAGCTTTGTTGGGACCCCCTACGAGCAGTACTTC
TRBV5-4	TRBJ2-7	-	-	CASSGAQGPYEQYF	TGTGCCAGCAGCGGAGCTCAGGGTCCCTACGAGCAGTACTTC
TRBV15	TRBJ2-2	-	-	CATSRANTGELFF	TGTGCCACCAGCAGAGCGAACACCGGGGAGCTGTTTTTT
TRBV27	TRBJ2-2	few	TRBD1	CASTTRTGAGGELFF	TGTGCCAGCACCACAAGGACAGGGGCGGGCGGGGAGCTGTTTTTT
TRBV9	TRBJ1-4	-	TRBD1	CASSGEIPGGVNEKLFF	TGTGCCAGCAGCGGTGAAATACCAGGGGGCGTCAATGAAAAACTGTTTTTT
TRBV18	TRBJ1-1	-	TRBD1	CASTGGPNTEAFF	TGTGCCAGCACAGGGGGGCCGAACACTGAAGCTTTCTTT
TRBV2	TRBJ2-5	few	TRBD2	CASSEESSGGLSGETQYF	TGTGCCAGCAGTGAGGAGTCTAGCGGGGGCCTGAGCGGTGAGACCCAGTACTTC
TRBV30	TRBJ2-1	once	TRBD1	CAWSTPDRGPYNEQFF	TGTGCCTGGAGTACCCCCGACAGGGGGCCCTACAATGAGCAGTTCTTC
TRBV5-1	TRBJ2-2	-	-	CASSLGQSFNTGELFF	TGCGCCAGCAGCTTGGGGCAGAGCTTTAACACCGGGGAGCTGTTTTTT
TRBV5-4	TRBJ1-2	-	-	CASSVDVGRNYGYTF	TGTGCCAGCAGCGTGGATGTTGGCCGAAACTATGGCTACACCTTC
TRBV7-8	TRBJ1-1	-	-	CASSLNRQLEAFF	TGTGCCAGCAGCTTAAATCGACAGCTTGAAGCTTTCTTT
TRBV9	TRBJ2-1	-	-	CASSVPGISRKQFF	TGTGCCAGCAGCGTGCCGGGTATATCCAGAAAGCAGTTCTTC
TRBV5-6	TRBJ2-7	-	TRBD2	CASILAGGTSYEQYF	TGTGCCAGCATTTTAGCCGGGGGGACCTCCTACGAGCAGTACTTC
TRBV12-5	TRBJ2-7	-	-	CASGLSPHSYEQYF	TGTGCTAGTGGTTTGTCTCCCCACTCCTACGAGCAGTACTTC
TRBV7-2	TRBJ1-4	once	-	CASSALRVLNEKLFF	TGTGCCAGCAGCGCTCTCCGGGTACTGAATGAAAAACTGTTTTTT
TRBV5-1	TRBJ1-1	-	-	CASSLVVENTEAFF	TGCGCCAGCAGCTTGGTGGTGGAGAACACTGAAGCTTTCTTT
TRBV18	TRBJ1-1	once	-	CASSPAAGEAFF	TGTGCCAGCTCACCGGCGGCAGGCGAAGCTTTCTTT
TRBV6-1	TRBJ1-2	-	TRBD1	CASSVNRGVNYGYTF	TGTGCCAGCAGTGTAAACAGGGGGGTGAACTATGGCTACACCTTC
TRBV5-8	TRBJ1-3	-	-	CASSLPGNTIYF	TGTGCCAGCAGCTTGCCCGGAAACACCATATATTTT
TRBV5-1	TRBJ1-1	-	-	CASSLVVVDYRVLSTEAFF	TGCGCCAGCAGCTTGGTAGTGGTCGATTACAGGGTTCTGAGCACTGAAGCTTTCTTT
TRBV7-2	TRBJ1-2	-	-	CASSFVRGKGYGYTF	TGTGCCAGCAGCTTTGTTCGGGGGAAGGGCTATGGCTACACCTTC
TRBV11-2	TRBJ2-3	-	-	CASSLGAGAYTDTQYF	TGTGCCAGCAGCTTAGGGGCGGGGGCCTACACAGATACGCAGTATTTT
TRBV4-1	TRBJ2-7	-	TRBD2	CASSQDETSAFSYEQYF	TGCGCCAGCAGCCAAGACGAGACTAGCGCCTTCTCCTACGAGCAGTACTTC
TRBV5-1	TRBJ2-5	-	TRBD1	CASSNGDRPQETQYF	TGCGCCAGCAGCAACGGGGACAGGCCACAAGAGACCCAGTACTTC
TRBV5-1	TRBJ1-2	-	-	CASSLEVDHGYTF	TGCGCCAGCAGCTTGGAAGTCGATCATGGCTACACCTTC
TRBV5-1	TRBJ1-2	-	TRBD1	CASSLGQGAYGYTF	TGCGCCAGCAGCTTGGGGCAGGGGGCTTATGGCTACACCTTC
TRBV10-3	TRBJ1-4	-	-	CAIFTSYAEQGEEKLFF	TGTGCCATCTTCACATCGTACGCGGAACAGGGAGAAGAAAAACTGTTTTTT
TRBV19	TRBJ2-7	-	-	CASSTRAGQPGTPSYEQYF	TGTGCCAGTAGTACCAGGGCCGGACAGCCCGGGACCCCCTCCTACGAGCAGTACTTC
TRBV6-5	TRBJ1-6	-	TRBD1	CASTSGQVYNSPLHF	TGTGCCAGCACTTCGGGACAGGTTTATAATTCACCCCTCCACTTT
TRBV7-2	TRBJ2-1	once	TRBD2	CASSLEASGSRVVF	TGTGCCAGCAGCTTAGAGGCTAGCGGGAGTAGGGTGGTCTTC
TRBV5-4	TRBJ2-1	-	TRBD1	CASSPGTGSYNEQFF	TGTGCCAGCAGCCCCGGGACAGGGTCCTACAATGAGCAGTTCTTC
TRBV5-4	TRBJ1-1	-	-	CASSFRAGMNTEAFF	TGTGCCAGCAGCTTTAGAGCGGGAATGAACACTGAAGCTTTCTTT
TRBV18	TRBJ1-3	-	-	CASSRGHTDSGNTIYF	TGTGCCAGCTCACGAGGACATACAGACTCTGGAAACACCATATATTTT
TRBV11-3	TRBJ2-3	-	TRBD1	CASSLRQGFDTQYF	TGTGCCAGCAGCTTAAGACAGGGCTTTGATACGCAGTATTTT
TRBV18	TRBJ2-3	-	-	CASSRGTSTDTQYF	TGTGCCAGCTCTCGGGGAACTAGCACAGATACGCAGTATTTT
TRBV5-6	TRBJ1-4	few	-	CASSRRGDLGEKLFF	TGTGCCAGCAGCCGGCGTGGGGATCTAGGCGAAAAACTGTTTTTT
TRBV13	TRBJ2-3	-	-	CASSLDPPRGTQYF	TGTGCCAGCAGCTTAGACCCGCCCAGGGGTACGCAGTATTTT
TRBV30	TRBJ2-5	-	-	CAWSVPETQYF	TGTGCCTGGAGTGTACCCGAGACCCAGTACTTC
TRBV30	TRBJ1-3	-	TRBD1	CAWSVTRTGGNTIYF	TGTGCCTGGAGTGTAACGCGGACAGGTGGAAACACCATATATTTT
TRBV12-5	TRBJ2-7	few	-	CASGLVLFGGSYEQYF	TGTGCTAGTGGTTTGGTACTTTTCGGGGGCAGCTACGAGCAGTACTTC
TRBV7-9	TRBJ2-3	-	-	CASSLDSDTQYF	TGTGCCAGCAGCTTAGATTCCGATACGCAGTATTTT
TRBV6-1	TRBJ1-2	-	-	CASSSTGNYGYTF	TGTGCCAGCAGTTCGACAGGAAACTATGGCTACACCTTC
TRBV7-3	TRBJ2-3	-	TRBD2	CASSLGLAGGRDTQYF	TGTGCCAGCAGCTTGGGACTAGCGGGGGGCAGAGATACGCAGTATTTT
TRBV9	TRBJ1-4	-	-	CASSPSPGEKLFF	TGTGCCAGCAGCCCCAGCCCAGGTGAAAAACTGTTTTTT
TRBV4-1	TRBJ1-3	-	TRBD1	CASSQLTGVAGNTIYF	TGCGCCAGCAGCCAACTGACAGGGGTGGCTGGAAACACCATATATTTT
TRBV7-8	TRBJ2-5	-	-	CASSGVTTFQETQYF	TGTGCCAGCAGCGGCGTTACGACGTTCCAAGAGACCCAGTACTTC
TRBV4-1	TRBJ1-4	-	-	CASSPTRGRDEKLFF	TGCGCCAGCAGCCCGACCCGAGGACGGGATGAAAAACTGTTTTTT
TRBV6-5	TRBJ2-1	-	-	CASSRGQFFNEQFF	TGTGCCAGCAGCCGCGGACAGTTTTTCAATGAGCAGTTCTTC
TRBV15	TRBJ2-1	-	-	CAASRDFLGSRLNEQFF	TGTGCCGCCAGCAGAGACTTCTTGGGCTCGCGGCTCAATGAGCAGTTCTTC
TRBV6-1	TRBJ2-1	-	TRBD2	CASSPRRGGTTEQFF	TGTGCCAGCAGTCCCCGGCGGGGGGGGACTACTGAGCAGTTCTTC
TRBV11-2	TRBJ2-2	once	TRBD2	CASSFTAGVAGELFF	TGTGCCAGCAGCTTTACAGCGGGAGTCGCCGGGGAGCTGTTTTTT
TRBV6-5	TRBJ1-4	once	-	CASRRTVNEKLFF	TGTGCCAGCAGACGGACAGTTAATGAAAAACTGTTTTTT
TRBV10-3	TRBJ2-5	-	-	CAISGGTYEETQYF	TGTGCCATCAGTGGCGGGACCTACGAAGAGACCCAGTACTTC